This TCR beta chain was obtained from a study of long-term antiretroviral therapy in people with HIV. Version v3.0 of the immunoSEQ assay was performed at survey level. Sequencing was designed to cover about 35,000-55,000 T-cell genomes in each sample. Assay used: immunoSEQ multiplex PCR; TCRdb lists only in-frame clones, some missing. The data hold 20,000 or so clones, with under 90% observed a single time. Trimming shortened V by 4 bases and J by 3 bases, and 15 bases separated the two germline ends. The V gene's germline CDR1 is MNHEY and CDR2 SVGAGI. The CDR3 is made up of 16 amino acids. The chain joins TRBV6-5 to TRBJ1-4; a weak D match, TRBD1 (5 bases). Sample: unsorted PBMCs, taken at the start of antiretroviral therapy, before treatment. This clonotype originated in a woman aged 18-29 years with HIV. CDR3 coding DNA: TGTGCCAGCAGTTCGGGCAGGGTAGTCCCTAATGAAAAACTGTTTTTT. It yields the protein CASSSGRVVPNEKLFF.